This TCR beta chain was profiled in a study of cytomegalovirus exposure and HLA in healthy donors. General study points: A missense DCLRE1C variant was associated with V- and J-gene trimming of TCR beta chains in a later analysis, and an independent cohort replicated the association.

Points on this clone: The target antigen is unknown.

Healthy bone marrow donors supplied every sample. The primer mix had 60 Vbeta and 13 Jbeta primers. Sequencing was performed with immunoSEQ multiplex PCR; in TCRdb, only in-frame clones are kept and a portion is missing. The table includes 280,000 or so clones, about 90% detected once. Germline CDR1 is SGHVS and CDR2 is FNYEAQ. V was trimmed by 1 base and J by 6 bases, leaving 28 bases between them. The CDR3 is 20 residues long. This sequence joins TRBV7-6 and TRBJ1-5; D is ambiguous. Specimen: PBMCs. This clonotype was obtained from a woman aged 18 to 35 in good health and CMV-seronegative. The CDR3 nucleotides are TGTGCCAGCAGCTTAGGAGTGGTGAGAGGGCGATCCGGGGTAGCTCAGCCCCAGCATTTT. It translates to CASSLGVVRGRSGVAQPQHF.